The 30 T cell receptor beta chains reported below all come from one sample, sequenced in a study of OX40 agonist ivuxolimab in advanced cancers. TCRdb's table, derived via immunoSEQ multiplex PCR, lists solely in-frame clones and lacks some. The data contain around 61,000 clones, 92% of them singletons. Sequences were derived from CD4+ or CD8+ T cells sorted from blood, sampled in a trial of the OX40 agonist ivuxolimab. Source of these receptors: an adult with an advanced solid tumor such as melanoma, head and neck, liver or kidney cancer.

CDR3 bases: TGTGCCTGGAGTCGAACAGGGGGAGCCGAGCAGTACGTC. Its translation: CAWSRTGGAEQYV. The V call is TRBV30, the J call TRBJ2-7; 8 bases line up with TRBD1. Germline V gene sequence: CDR1 GTSNPN, CDR2 SVGIG (reference sequence). The CDR3 contains 13 residues. The V gene end was trimmed by 2 bases and the J gene end by 6 bases; junction bases not matched to a gene: 6.

This clone appeared a few times. The chain carries TRBV9 and TRBJ2-1; the D call may be TRBD1 or TRBD2 (6 bases each). Germline CDR1 is SGDLS and CDR2 is YYNGEE. V lost 4 bases, J lost 0 bases, and 17 bases lay in between. The CDR3 loop spans 17 amino acids. CDR3 region: CASSLTGRPRSYNEQFF. CDR3 DNA sequence: TGTGCCAGCAGCCTAACAGGGAGGCCCCGCTCCTACAATGAGCAGTTCTTC.

The V and J genes are TRBV30 and TRBJ1-3; the match to TRBD1 covers 7 bases. The V gene's germline CDR1 is GTSNPN and CDR2 SVGIG (reference sequence). The CDR3 contains 13 residues. Losses at the gene ends were 5 bases for V and 4 bases for J; bases not matched to a gene: 5. The CDR3 is CAWSGGLGNTIYF. The CDR3 bases are TGTGCCTGGTCAGGGGGTTTGGGAAACACCATATATTTT.

The chain has TRBV5-4 and TRBJ2-5, with D possibly being TRBD1 (6 bases). This CDR3 contains 14 residues. V was shortened by 0 bases and J by 4 bases, with 10 bases between the two germline ends. The germline V gene has CDR1 SGHNT and CDR2 YYREEE (reference sequence). Here the CDR3 reads CASSLDRETETQYF. DNA of the CDR3: TGTGCCAGCAGCTTGGACAGGGAGACAGAGACCCAGTACTTC.

As for this clone: This specimen includes other DNA sequences encoding the same CDR3. The V call is TRBV6-5, the J call TRBJ2-3; D is unclear. The CDR3 runs to 13 residues. CDR1 is MNHEY and CDR2 is SVGAGI in the germline V gene. Deletions cut 0 bases from V and 1 base from J, with 2 bases between. The CDR3: CASSYSGTDTQYF. The CDR3 coding sequence is TGTGCCAGCAGTTACTCGGGCACAGATACGCAGTATTTT.

This clone counts as medium-sized. V is TRBV2 and J is TRBJ2-7; D is uncertain. The length of the CDR3 is 13 residues. Germline CDR1 and CDR2: SNHLY and FYNNEI. Trimming stripped 3 bases from V and 3 bases from J, with 9 bases between. CDR3 in DNA: TGTGCCAGCAGTGATAGGCACAGCTACGAGCAGTACGTC. Protein sequence: CASSDRHSYEQYV.

The CDR3 nucleotides read TGTGCCAGCAGCCGAACGTTGGGTCCGTACACTGAAGCTTTCTTT. Translated: CASSRTLGPYTEAFF. The V gene is TRBV7-2, the J gene TRBJ1-1; D ambiguous. CDR1 and CDR2 from the germline V gene are SGHTA and FQGNSA. CDR3 size: 15 residues. Trimming removed 5 bases at V and 3 bases at J, with 16 bases between.

This clone has just a few counts. This chain uses TRBV28 with TRBJ1-6; tentatively, D is TRBD1 (5 bases). V was shortened by 2 bases and J by 9 bases, with 14 bases between the two germline ends. The CDR3 consists of 15 residues. CDR1 MDHEN and CDR2 SYDVKM come from the germline V gene. For the CDR3, the DNA is TGTGCCAGCAGTTTAGGGTGGGGGAACGTTTCACCCCTCCACTTT. It translates to CASSLGWGNVSPLHF. Looking up the rest from reference TRBV28 and TRBJ1-6 gives the full variable domain: DVKVTQSSRYLVKRTGEKVFLECVQDMDHENMFWYRQDPGLGLRLIYFSYDVKMKEKGDIPEGYSVSREKKERFSLILESASTNQTSMYLCASSLGWGNVSPLHFGNGTRLTVT.

J is TRBJ1-1 and V is TRBV11-3; perhaps TRBD1 as D (6 bases). Germline lookup yields CDR1 SGHNT and CDR2 YENEEA. Trimming took 6 bases from V and 7 from J, leaving 12 bases between them. The CDR3 consists of 12 residues. CDR3 in DNA: TGTGCCAGCAGTGGGGGCGGGTTTGAAGCTTTCTTT. Protein product: CASSGGGFEAFF.

V and J are TRBV30 and TRBJ1-2; D is ambiguous. CDR1 is GTSNPN, CDR2 SVGIG, per germline (reference sequence). V gave up 4 bases and J gave up 0 bases, with 9 bases separating them. The CDR3 runs 13 residues. CDR3 region: CAWTGGPNYGYTF. DNA of the CDR3: TGTGCCTGGACGGGCGGACCTAACTATGGCTACACCTTC.

The V and J genes are TRBV7-8 and TRBJ1-1, with D unclear. CDR3 size: 12 residues. Germline V CDR1 and CDR2: SGHVS, FQNEAQ. With 4 bases removed from V and 5 bases from J, the gap between germline ends came to 8 bases. Here the CDR3 DNA reads TGTGCCAGCAGCTCCTATGGAACTGAAGCTTTCTTT. Translated: CASSSYGTEAFF.

This clone was detected once. The chain employs TRBV5-6 and TRBJ1-1; a possible D gene is TRBD1 (5 bases). CDR1 SGHDT and CDR2 YYEEEE come from the germline V gene. The CDR3 contains 12 residues. The V end lost 0 bases, the J end lost 10 bases, and 10 bases lay between the germline ends. The CDR3 here is CASSLGGITAFF. The CDR3, as DNA: TGTGCCAGCAGCTTGGGGGGCATTACAGCTTTCTTT.

The chain employs TRBV19 and TRBJ1-1; D uncertain. CDR1 and CDR2 from the germline V gene are LNHDA and SQIVND (reference sequence). This CDR3 region has 13 residues. V was clipped by 4 bases and J by 0 bases, with 6 bases between them. Written as DNA, the CDR3 is TGTGCCAGTAGTACCAGGATGAACACTGAAGCTTTCTTT. Residues: CASSTRMNTEAFF.

This chain uses TRBV11-2 with TRBJ1-5; maybe TRBD1 (6 bases). The CDR3 spans 14 residues. Germline loops: CDR1 SGHAT, CDR2 FQNNGV. V lost 3 bases, J lost 3 bases, and 9 bases lay in between. The CDR3 here is CASSFGGINQPQHF. The DNA of the CDR3 is TGTGCCAGCAGCTTTGGGGGCATCAATCAGCCCCAGCATTTT.

This chain connects TRBV4-1 to TRBJ1-2; 10 nucleotides agree with TRBD1. Germline V CDR1 and CDR2: MGHRA, YSYEKL. CDR3 length equals 16 residues. The ends lost 6 bases at V and 2 bases at J; junction bases unmatched: 9. The CDR3 protein is CASRPHPGQGNYGYTF. The CDR3 region has the DNA TGCGCCAGCAGGCCTCACCCGGGACAGGGGAACTATGGCTACACCTTC.

The J gene is TRBJ1-1, the V gene TRBV6-5; 7 nucleotides line up with TRBD1. V was clipped by 5 bases and J by 2 bases; unmatched bases: 5. CDR3 length: 14 residues. The germline gives CDR1 MNHEY, CDR2 SVGAGI. The CDR3: CASSPTGTNTEAFF. CDR3 in DNA: TGTGCCAGCAGTCCGACAGGGACAAACACTGAAGCTTTCTTT.

The chain's CDR3 is CASSQGPRPQVNTEAFF. DNA for the CDR3: TGCGCCAGCAGCCAAGGGCCGCGGCCACAGGTGAACACTGAAGCTTTCTTT. The chain carries TRBV4-1 and TRBJ1-1; possible D gene TRBD1, 5 bases. The CDR3 extends over 17 amino acids. V was clipped by 1 base and J by 0 bases, with 15 bases between them. The germline V gene has CDR1 MGHRA and CDR2 YSYEKL.

J is TRBJ2-5 and V is TRBV15, with D uncertain. The V and J ends lost 0 bases and 2 bases respectively, with 7 bases between them. The CDR3 spans 14 residues. Germline assignment: CDR1 LNHNV and CDR2 YYDKDF (reference sequence). DNA for the CDR3: TGTGCCACCAGCAGAGATTGGCTGCAAGAGACCCAGTACTTC. Encoded protein: CATSRDWLQETQYF.

The chain joins TRBV28 to TRBJ1-5; 10 bases are shared with TRBD1. The CDR3 consists of 15 residues. Trimming took 7 bases from V and 5 from J; bases not matched to a gene: 8. Germline CDR1 MDHEN, CDR2 SYDVKM. CDR3 amino acids: CASTETGGDDQPQHF. The CDR3 nucleotides are TGTGCCAGCACCGAGACAGGGGGCGACGATCAGCCCCAGCATTTT.

The chain joins TRBV7-3 to TRBJ2-3; the D is unclear. Germline CDR1 and CDR2: SGHTA and FQGTGA. The ends were cut back, 3 bases at V and 0 bases at J, with 7 bases in the middle. The CDR3 is 14 residues long. DNA of the CDR3: TGTGCCAGCAGCTTGGTGGGTAGCACAGATACGCAGTATTTT. Translated, it gives CASSLVGSTDTQYF.

The chain links TRBV6-6 to TRBJ2-7; D might be TRBD2 (7 bases). CDR3 length equals 12 residues. Germline V gene lookup returns CDR1 MNHNY and CDR2 SVGAGI (reference sequence). The ends were cut back, 7 bases at V and 6 bases at J, with 13 bases in the middle. The CDR3, as DNA: TGTGCCAGCATGAGGGGGGGAGGCGAGCAGTACTTC. Protein: CASMRGGGEQYF.

The V gene is TRBV11-2, the J gene TRBJ2-5; D gene uncertain. Germline CDR1 reads SGHAT; CDR2 reads FQNNGV. The CDR3 sequence is 12 residues long. Trimming took 4 bases from V and 3 from J, leaving 6 bases between them. The CDR3 region has the DNA TGTGCCAGCAGCTACCGGAAAGAGACCCAGTACTTC. Amino acids: CASSYRKETQYF.

This chain uses TRBV28 with TRBJ1-5; 7 nucleotides match TRBD1. V lost 6 bases, J lost 7 bases, and 9 bases stayed unmatched. The length of the CDR3 is 14 residues. The germline CDR1 and CDR2 sequences are MDHEN and SYDVKM. In DNA, the CDR3 is TGTGCCAGCAGGTACCGACAGGGTCAACAGCCCCAGCATTTT. Encoded protein: CASRYRQGQQPQHF.

This chain uses TRBV15 with TRBJ2-1; D could derive from TRBD1 or TRBD2 (6 bases each). Germline V gene sequence: CDR1 LNHNV, CDR2 YYDKDF (reference sequence). Trimming stripped 0 bases from V and 9 bases from J, with 21 bases between. The CDR3 runs 17 residues. The CDR3 spells CATSRDRWGWGAVEQFF. CDR3 nucleotides: TGTGCCACCAGCAGAGATCGTTGGGGTTGGGGGGCAGTTGAGCAGTTCTTC.

The chain joins TRBV28 to TRBJ1-2, with D possibly matching TRBD1 (5 bases). This CDR3 spans 14 amino acids. V was trimmed by 9 bases and J by 5 bases, leaving 19 bases between them. Germline loops: CDR1 MDHEN, CDR2 SYDVKM. The CDR3 DNA reads as TGTGCCAGTTCCTGGGTAGGGACGGGGTATGGCTACACCTTC. Translated: CASSWVGTGYGYTF.

This rearrangement joins TRBV10-1 to TRBJ2-6; the D is unclear. V gave up 6 bases and J gave up 2 bases, with 14 bases separating them. The germline gives CDR1 WNHNN, CDR2 SYGVQD (reference sequence). The CDR3 totals 16 residues. Here the CDR3 reads CASSWFAKAGANVLTF. DNA for the CDR3: TGCGCCAGCAGCTGGTTCGCGAAAGCTGGGGCCAACGTCCTGACTTTC.

The J gene is TRBJ1-2, the V gene TRBV6-4, with D maybe TRBD1 (5 bases). The V gene lost 3 bases and the J gene lost 5 bases, with 22 bases spanning the gap. The CDR3 length is 17 residues. Germline assignment: CDR1 MRHNA and CDR2 SNTAGT. CDR3 sequence: CASSENHRPLFEYGYTF. In DNA, the CDR3 is TGTGCCAGCAGTGAAAATCACAGGCCACTATTTGAATATGGCTACACCTTC.

The V call is TRBV4-3, the J call TRBJ2-1, with a tentative D call TRBD2 (5 bases). CDR1 and CDR2 from the germline V gene are LGHNA and YSLEER. This CDR3 has 14 amino acids. Trimming took off 5 bases at V and 8 bases at J, with 16 bases between the two ends. The DNA for the CDR3 is TGCGCCAGCAGCGCAACACCTAGAGGGCATGAGCAGTTCTTC. Translation gives CASSATPRGHEQFF.

V usage is TRBV30 and J usage is TRBJ2-1; D call uncertain. The germline V gene encodes CDR1 GTSNPN and CDR2 SVGIG (reference sequence). V lost 3 bases and J lost 12, with 12 bases in between. The CDR3 spans 11 residues. As DNA, the CDR3 is TGTGCCTGGAGGACCCGAGGTGTGCAGTTCTTC. Its protein product is CAWRTRGVQFF.

CDR3 region: CSVYGGFNYGYTF. CDR3 in DNA: TGCAGCGTGTATGGGGGCTTTAACTATGGCTACACCTTC. This chain joins TRBV29-1 and TRBJ1-2; D might be TRBD1 (6 bases). CDR1 SQVTM and CDR2 ANQGSEA come from the germline V gene. CDR3 length: 13 residues. V lost 6 bases, J lost 1 base, and 12 bases lay in between.